These T cell receptor beta chains were read from a single sample in a study of identical twins. TCRdb reprocessed the 5' RACE reads via MiXCR and lists one record per CDR3 protein. In the table there are roughly 1,500,000 distinct CDR3 sequences, around a third of which are singletons. The sample was cord blood. The receptors stem from a newborn girl in good health. Each CDR3 is given with its conserved first and last residue. The D gene is left open where the match is weak. The size of a clone is reported for some rows only, either as once, few or many, or as a class for expanded clones.

D: .
size: .
J: TRBJ2-2
V: TRBV4-1
CDR3: CASSQTGWLGAGELFF
DNA: TGCGCCAGCAGCCAAACGGGCTGGCTGGGCGCCGGGGAGCTGTTTTTT

D: TRBD2
size: once
J: TRBJ2-3
V: TRBV6-2/TRBV6-3
CDR3: CASSYPWGLAGARTDTQYF
DNA: TGTGCCAGCAGTTACCCCTGGGGACTAGCGGGGGCCCGCACAGATACGCAGTATTTT

D: .
size: .
J: TRBJ2-7
V: TRBV29-1
CDR3: CSVEAAGYPTYEQYF
DNA: TGCAGCGTTGAAGCCGCAGGGTACCCAACCTACGAGCAGTACTTC

D: .
size: few
J: TRBJ1-4
V: TRBV5-6
CDR3: CASRKSSPLTNEKLFF
DNA: TGTGCCAGCAGGAAATCGAGCCCATTAACTAATGAAAAACTGTTTTTT

D: TRBD2
size: .
J: TRBJ2-1
V: TRBV11-2
CDR3: CASSLVPGGPDEQFF
DNA: TGTGCCAGCAGCTTAGTGCCGGGGGGGCCAGATGAGCAGTTCTTC

D: .
size: .
J: TRBJ2-7
V: TRBV12-3/TRBV12-4
CDR3: CASSRRVWVGEQYF
DNA: TGTGCCAGCAGTCGCAGGGTATGGGTCGGTGAGCAGTACTTC

D: .
size: .
J: TRBJ2-7
V: TRBV5-1
CDR3: CASSGYLSATYEQYF
DNA: TGCGCCAGCAGCGGATACTTAAGTGCCACCTACGAGCAGTACTTC

D: TRBD2
size: .
J: TRBJ2-3
V: TRBV7-2
CDR3: CASSPGLAGFGMDTQYF
DNA: TGTGCCAGCAGCCCCGGACTAGCGGGATTCGGGATGGATACGCAGTATTTT

D: .
size: .
J: TRBJ2-1
V: TRBV20-1
CDR3: CSARLSPTDYNEQFF
DNA: TGCAGTGCTAGACTATCTCCGACGGACTACAATGAGCAGTTCTTC

D: .
size: .
J: TRBJ2-3
V: TRBV3-1
CDR3: CASSQGLFPPASTDTQYF
DNA: TGTGCCAGCAGCCAAGGCCTTTTCCCTCCCGCTAGCACAGATACGCAGTATTTT

D: .
size: few
J: TRBJ1-2
V: TRBV19
CDR3: CASSPLGRVNYGYTF
DNA: TGTGCCAGTAGTCCTCTTGGCAGGGTTAACTATGGCTACACCTTC

D: TRBD1
size: .
J: TRBJ2-7
V: TRBV20-1
CDR3: CSAGPEGQGYEQYF
DNA: TGCAGTGCTGGCCCTGAGGGACAGGGTTACGAGCAGTACTTC

D: TRBD2
size: few
J: TRBJ2-1
V: TRBV2
CDR3: CASSEAPGRAHNEQFF
DNA: TGTGCCAGCAGTGAAGCGCCCGGGAGGGCCCACAATGAGCAGTTCTTC

D: TRBD2
size: many
J: TRBJ2-3
V: TRBV12-3/TRBV12-4
CDR3: CASSTLSGGGADTQYF
DNA: TGTGCCAGCAGTACCCTCTCGGGAGGGGGAGCAGATACGCAGTATTTT

D: .
size: .
J: TRBJ2-3
V: TRBV20-1
CDR3: CSARGRRGSTDTQYF
DNA: TGCAGTGCTAGAGGGCGACGGGGGAGCACAGATACGCAGTATTTT

D: TRBD2
size: .
J: TRBJ2-7
V: TRBV28
CDR3: CASSIAGDTHEQYF
DNA: TGTGCCAGCAGCATAGCGGGAGACACCCACGAGCAGTACTTC

D: .
size: .
J: TRBJ2-1
V: TRBV5-1
CDR3: CASSFGLHYNEQFF
DNA: TGCGCCAGCAGCTTCGGACTTCACTACAATGAGCAGTTCTTC

D: .
size: .
J: TRBJ2-7
V: TRBV10-2
CDR3: CASSERQAEQYF
DNA: TGCGCCAGCAGTGAGCGACAGGCGGAGCAGTACTTC

D: .
size: few
J: TRBJ2-1
V: TRBV4-2
CDR3: CASSQVGQLNEQFF
DNA: TGTGCCAGCAGCCAAGTCGGGCAGTTAAATGAGCAGTTCTTC

D: .
size: .
J: TRBJ2-1
V: TRBV7-9
CDR3: CASSLEGSEIGEQFF
DNA: TGTGCCAGCAGCTTAGAGGGTAGCGAAATCGGTGAGCAGTTCTTC

D: TRBD2
size: .
J: TRBJ2-1
V: TRBV4-2
CDR3: CASSLQPRSGRVYYNEQFF
DNA: TGTGCCAGCAGCCTCCAGCCCCGCAGCGGGAGGGTCTACTACAATGAGCAGTTCTTC

D: .
size: .
J: TRBJ2-3
V: TRBV12-3/TRBV12-4
CDR3: CASSLEFGPDTQYF
DNA: TGTGCCAGCAGTTTAGAGTTCGGACCAGATACGCAGTATTTT

D: .
size: few
J: TRBJ2-5
V: TRBV10-3
CDR3: CAIGAVETQYF
DNA: TGTGCCATAGGCGCGGTTGAGACCCAGTACTTC

D: TRBD1
size: .
J: TRBJ1-2
V: TRBV2
CDR3: CARIHRQGDGYTF
DNA: TGTGCCAGGATCCACCGACAGGGGGATGGCTACACCTTC

D: .
size: .
J: TRBJ2-7
V: TRBV10-3
CDR3: CAISGGGTSSYNEQYF
DNA: TGTGCCATCAGCGGAGGCGGGACCAGCTCCTACAATGAGCAGTACTTC

D: TRBD1
size: once
J: TRBJ2-3
V: TRBV6-4
CDR3: CASSPPGQDTDTQYF
DNA: TGTGCCAGCAGTCCTCCGGGACAGGACACAGATACGCAGTATTTT

D: .
size: .
J: TRBJ1-1
V: TRBV6-2/TRBV6-3
CDR3: CASTTPRDGPFEAFF
DNA: TGTGCCAGCACCACGCCCCGGGACGGACCGTTTGAAGCTTTCTTT

D: .
size: few
J: TRBJ1-6
V: TRBV5-5
CDR3: CASSGTVLNSPLHF
DNA: TGTGCCAGCAGCGGGACCGTACTTAATTCACCCCTCCACTTT

D: .
size: .
J: TRBJ1-1
V: TRBV20-1
CDR3: CSARGGGAPNTEAFF
DNA: TGCAGTGCTAGAGGAGGGGGGGCGCCGAACACTGAAGCTTTCTTT

D: .
size: .
J: TRBJ2-5
V: TRBV11-2
CDR3: CASSPLVQSVQETQYF
DNA: TGTGCCAGCAGCCCCCTTGTGCAATCGGTCCAAGAGACCCAGTACTTC

D: .
size: few
J: TRBJ2-5
V: TRBV3-1
CDR3: CASSLMTGAETQYF
DNA: TGTGCCAGCAGCCTTATGACAGGAGCGGAGACCCAGTACTTC

D: TRBD2
size: .
J: TRBJ2-3
V: TRBV3-1
CDR3: CASSQDIAGGPDTQYF
DNA: TGTGCCAGCAGTCAAGATATCGCGGGGGGGCCGGATACGCAGTATTTT

D: .
size: few
J: TRBJ2-7
V: TRBV12-3/TRBV12-4
CDR3: CASSLGPLSRASYEQYF
DNA: TGTGCCAGCAGTTTAGGGCCCTTGAGCAGGGCCAGCTACGAGCAGTACTTC

D: TRBD1
size: once
J: TRBJ2-2
V: TRBV2
CDR3: CASSKDRVPGELFF
DNA: TGTGCCAGCAGTAAAGACAGGGTCCCCGGGGAGCTGTTTTTT

D: .
size: once
J: TRBJ1-1
V: TRBV15
CDR3: CATSRDRGAGEAFF
DNA: TGTGCCACCAGCAGAGATCGGGGGGCTGGTGAAGCTTTCTTT

D: .
size: .
J: TRBJ1-1
V: TRBV20-1
CDR3: CSARGDLGGTEAFF
DNA: TGCAGTGCTAGAGGGGACCTGGGGGGCACTGAAGCTTTCTTT

D: .
size: few
J: TRBJ2-5
V: TRBV12-3/TRBV12-4
CDR3: CASSTTGTPSETQYF
DNA: TGTGCCAGCAGTACAACCGGGACTCCGTCAGAGACCCAGTACTTC

D: TRBD2
size: .
J: TRBJ2-3
V: TRBV20-1
CDR3: CSAQAGPGTDTLYF
DNA: TGCAGTGCTCAAGCGGGACCCGGCACAGATACGCTGTATTTT

D: .
size: few
J: TRBJ2-3
V: TRBV11-2
CDR3: CASSLVGGSYTDTQYF
DNA: TGTGCCAGCAGCTTAGTAGGCGGGTCGTACACAGATACGCAGTATTTT

D: .
size: once
J: TRBJ2-5
V: TRBV6-1
CDR3: CASTPLWSGGETQYF
DNA: TGTGCCAGCACCCCACTGTGGAGTGGAGGGGAGACCCAGTACTTC

D: TRBD2
size: .
J: TRBJ2-1
V: TRBV5-1
CDR3: CASSLILAGPTYNEQFF
DNA: TGCGCCAGCAGCTTAATTTTAGCGGGTCCCACCTACAATGAGCAGTTCTTC

D: TRBD2
size: .
J: TRBJ2-5
V: TRBV20-1
CDR3: CSAGLAGEETQYF
DNA: TGCAGTGCCGGACTAGCGGGGGAAGAGACCCAGTACTTC

D: .
size: .
J: TRBJ2-3
V: TRBV20-1
CDR3: CSARDTQFLGGTQYF
DNA: TGCAGTGCTAGAGATACCCAGTTCCTAGGGGGTACGCAGTATTTT

D: .
size: .
J: TRBJ1-1
V: TRBV6-6
CDR3: CASRYAGQNTEAFF
DNA: TGTGCCAGCAGGTATGCCGGACAGAACACTGAAGCTTTCTTT

D: TRBD1
size: .
J: TRBJ2-2
V: TRBV29-1
CDR3: CSAGTGSFTGELFF
DNA: TGCAGCGCCGGGACAGGGTCTTTCACCGGGGAGCTGTTTTTT

D: .
size: .
J: TRBJ2-2
V: TRBV29-1
CDR3: CSVRPRPTNTGELFF
DNA: TGCAGCGTTCGTCCCCGACCAACGAACACCGGGGAGCTGTTTTTT

D: TRBD1
size: few
J: TRBJ1-2
V: TRBV7-9
CDR3: CASSSLQGVNYGYTF
DNA: TGTGCCAGCTCCAGCCTACAGGGGGTGAACTATGGCTACACCTTC

D: .
size: .
J: TRBJ1-2
V: TRBV19
CDR3: CASSIDNNYGYTF
DNA: TGTGCCAGTAGTATTGACAATAACTATGGCTACACCTTC

D: .
size: few
J: TRBJ2-7
V: TRBV20-1
CDR3: CSARSRAYEQYF
DNA: TGCAGTGCTAGATCCAGGGCCTACGAGCAGTACTTC

D: TRBD1
size: .
J: TRBJ1-5
V: TRBV28
CDR3: CASSFAQGSNQPQHF
DNA: TGTGCCAGCAGTTTCGCACAGGGGAGCAATCAGCCCCAGCATTTT

D: .
size: .
J: TRBJ2-5
V: TRBV20-1
CDR3: CSARKIETQYF
DNA: TGCAGTGCTAGAAAAATAGAGACCCAGTACTTC

D: TRBD1
size: .
J: TRBJ2-7
V: TRBV11-2
CDR3: CASSSGGQGRGNEQYF
DNA: TGTGCCAGCAGCTCTGGGGGACAGGGTAGGGGCAATGAGCAGTACTTC

D: .
size: .
J: TRBJ2-7
V: TRBV20-1
CDR3: CSARGRRRTPYEQYF
DNA: TGCAGTGCTAGAGGTCGTCGGCGGACACCCTACGAGCAGTACTTC

D: TRBD2
size: few
J: TRBJ2-1
V: TRBV2
CDR3: CASTGLAGYYNEQFF
DNA: TGTGCCAGCACTGGACTAGCGGGATACTACAATGAGCAGTTCTTC

D: .
size: .
J: TRBJ2-3
V: TRBV5-4
CDR3: CASSLFGGVTDTQYF
DNA: TGTGCCAGCAGCTTGTTCGGGGGAGTAACAGATACGCAGTATTTT

D: .
size: few
J: TRBJ1-4
V: TRBV2
CDR3: CASSEGGGTNEKLFF
DNA: TGTGCCAGCAGTGAAGGTGGGGGTACTAATGAAAAACTGTTTTTT

D: TRBD2
size: .
J: TRBJ2-3
V: TRBV4-1
CDR3: CASSQMGLAGGSSERGSTDTQYF
DNA: TGCGCCAGCAGCCAAATGGGACTAGCGGGAGGGTCCTCAGAGAGAGGCAGCACAGATACGCAGTATTTT

D: TRBD2
size: .
J: TRBJ2-1
V: TRBV7-2
CDR3: CASSLVLAGGRYNEQFF
DNA: TGTGCCAGCAGCTTAGTGCTAGCGGGGGGCCGCTACAATGAGCAGTTCTTC

D: .
size: few
J: TRBJ2-1
V: TRBV5-5
CDR3: CASSLRVGGSYNEQFF
DNA: TGTGCCAGCAGCTTGCGAGTGGGGGGCTCCTACAATGAGCAGTTCTTC